Following are 7 T cell receptor beta chains from one sample sequenced in a study of tumor and adjacent non-tumor tissue in lung cancer. No cell sorting was done before RNA was extracted from the tissue. The library came from three nested PCR rounds adapted from ARM-PCR protocols. Each CDR3 protein gets one entry after TCRdb re-called the multiplex PCR reads with MiXCR. The data contain more than 90,000 distinct CDR3 sequences, around 71% of them singletons. Sequencing used lung tumor tissue. The receptors come from a man aged 55 to 70 with non-small cell lung cancer.

This clonotype has only one observation. A much larger clone differs by one base, so this may be a read error. This chain connects TRBV20-1 to TRBJ2-1; D is undetermined. V shed 8 bases and J shed 6 bases, with 14 bases lying between them. The CDR3 consists of 12 residues. Germline assignment: CDR1 DFQATT and CDR2 SNEGSKA (reference sequence). The CDR3 sequence: CSQLSLGNEQFF. The CDR3 coding sequence is TGCAGTCAGCTGAGCTTGGGCAATGAGCAGTTCTTC.

This clonotype came up a few times. A read error may explain this, as a much larger clone is one base away. Without the conserved terminal phenylalanine or tryptophan, this CDR3 likely stems from a read error. The DNA is omitted, as the CDR3 cannot be located on it reliably, and the CDR3 follows TCRdb's listing. The V gene is TRBV12-3 or TRBV12-4, the J gene TRBJ1-1; whether TRBD1, the table's D call, matches the DNA was not checked. The CDR3 is 13 residues long, ends included. The CDR3 loop is CASSLSPQGYGFL.

The sample holds many counts of this clonotype. V usage is TRBV7-8 and J usage is TRBJ2-1; TRBD1 matches 9 bases. The CDR3 loop spans 16 amino acids. The germline CDR1 and CDR2 sequences are SGHVS and FQNEAQ. V dropped 2 bases and J dropped 7; count of bases not matched to a gene: 9. In DNA, the CDR3 is TGTGCCAGCAGCTTACAGGACAGGGGAGGGTCAAATGAGCAGTTCTTC. This sequence encodes CASSLQDRGGSNEQFF.

On this clonotype itself: The germline gene is not matched at one end of the junction; a read error may be the cause. The genes are TRBV24-1 and TRBJ1-2; no firm D call. The CDR3 has 15 amino acids. Germline CDR1 KGHDR, CDR2 SFDVKD. Written as DNA, the CDR3 is TGTGCCACCAGTGACCCAAACAGTGGTGGATATGGCTATACCTTC. Residues: CATSDPNSGGYGYTF.

V gene TRBV28 combines with J gene TRBJ2-7, with D possibly TRBD1 on 5 matching bases. With 5 bases removed from V and 6 bases from J, the gap between germline ends came to 17 bases. This CDR3 region has 14 residues. The germline gives CDR1 MDHEN, CDR2 SYDVKM. CDR3 amino acids: CASSPQGTTCEQYF. In nucleotides, the CDR3 is TGTGCCAGCAGTCCGCAGGGTACAACCTGCGAGCAGTACTTC.

This clonotype has only one observation. V gene TRBV24-1 combines with J gene TRBJ2-3, with TRBD2 as a possible D gene (7 bases). The CDR3 sequence is 16 residues long. V was trimmed by 4 bases and J by 6 bases, leaving 19 bases between them. Germline V gene data show CDR1 as KGHDR and CDR2 as SFDVKD. In DNA, the CDR3 is TGTGCCACCAGTGAGGTGCGGGGGCTGGTCGGGGATACGCAGTATTTT. Translation: CATSEVRGLVGDTQYF.

On this clonotype itself: The germline gene is not matched at one end of the junction; a read error may be the cause. J is TRBJ2-7 and V is TRBV4-1; no definite D call. The CDR3 sequence is 16 residues long. Germline assignment: CDR1 MGHRA and CDR2 YSYEKL. CDR3 protein: CASSQEVYSLSYGQYF. In nucleotides, the CDR3 is TGCGCCAGCAGCCAAGAGGTATACAGTTTATCCTACGGGCAGTACTTC.